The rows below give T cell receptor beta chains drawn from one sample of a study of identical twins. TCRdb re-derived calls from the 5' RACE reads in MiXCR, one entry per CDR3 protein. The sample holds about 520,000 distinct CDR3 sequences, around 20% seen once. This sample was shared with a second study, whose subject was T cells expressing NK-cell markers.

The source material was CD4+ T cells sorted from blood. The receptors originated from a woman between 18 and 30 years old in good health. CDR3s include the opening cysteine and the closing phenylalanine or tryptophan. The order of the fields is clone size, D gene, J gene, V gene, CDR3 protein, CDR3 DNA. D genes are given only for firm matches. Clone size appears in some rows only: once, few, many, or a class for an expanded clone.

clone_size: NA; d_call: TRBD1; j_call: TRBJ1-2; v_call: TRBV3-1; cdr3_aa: CASSTRTGNGYTF; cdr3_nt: TGTGCCAGCAGCACCCGGACAGGGAATGGCTACACCTTC
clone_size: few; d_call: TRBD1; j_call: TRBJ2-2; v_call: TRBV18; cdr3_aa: CASSPPRDRITGELFF; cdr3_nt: TGTGCCAGCTCACCACCGAGGGACAGGATCACCGGGGAGCTGTTTTTT
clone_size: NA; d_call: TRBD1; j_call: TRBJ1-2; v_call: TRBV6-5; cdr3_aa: CASSYPSGTGVYGYTF; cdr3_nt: TGTGCCAGCAGTTACCCCTCCGGGACAGGGGTCTATGGCTACACCTTC
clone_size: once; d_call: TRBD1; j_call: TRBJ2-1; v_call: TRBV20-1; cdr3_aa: CSAREGQAWNEQFF; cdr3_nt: TGCAGTGCTAGGGAAGGACAGGCTTGGAATGAGCAGTTCTTC
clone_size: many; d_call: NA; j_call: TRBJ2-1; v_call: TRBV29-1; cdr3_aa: CSAGTMRNEQFF; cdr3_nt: TGCAGCGCTGGGACAATGCGCAATGAGCAGTTCTTC
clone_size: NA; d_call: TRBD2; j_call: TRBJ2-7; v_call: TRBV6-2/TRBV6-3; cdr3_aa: CASSGTTQIYEQYF; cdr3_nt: TGTGCCAGCAGTGGGACTACTCAAATCTACGAGCAGTACTTC
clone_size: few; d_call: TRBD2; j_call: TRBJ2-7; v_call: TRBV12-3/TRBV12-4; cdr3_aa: CASSTLAGGSSYEQYF; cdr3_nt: TGTGCCAGCAGTACTTTAGCGGGGGGCAGCTCCTACGAGCAGTACTTC
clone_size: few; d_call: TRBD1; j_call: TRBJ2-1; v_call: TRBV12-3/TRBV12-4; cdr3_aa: CASSPRGPRSSYNEQFF; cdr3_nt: TGTGCCAGCAGCCCCAGGGGGCCCAGGAGCTCCTACAATGAGCAGTTCTTC
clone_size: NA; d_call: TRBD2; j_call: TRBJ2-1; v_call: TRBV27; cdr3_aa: CASSLGLAANEQFF; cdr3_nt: TGTGCCAGCAGTTTAGGACTAGCGGCCAATGAGCAGTTCTTC
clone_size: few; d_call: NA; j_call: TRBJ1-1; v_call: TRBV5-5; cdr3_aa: CASSLMVYSYTEAFF; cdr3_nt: TGTGCCAGCAGCTTGATGGTTTACTCCTACACTGAAGCTTTCTTT
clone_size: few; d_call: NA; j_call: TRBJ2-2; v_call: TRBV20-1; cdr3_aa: CSARPPGLMNTGELFF; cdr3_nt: TGCAGTGCTAGACCGCCGGGACTGATGAACACCGGGGAGCTGTTTTTT
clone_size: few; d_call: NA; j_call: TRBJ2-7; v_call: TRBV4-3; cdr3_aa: CASSHAGTRGSEQYF; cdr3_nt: TGCGCCAGCAGCCACGCCGGGACACGCGGTTCCGAGCAGTACTTC
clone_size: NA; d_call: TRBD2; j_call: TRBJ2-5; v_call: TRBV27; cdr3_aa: CASSSATSLFLETQYF; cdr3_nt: TGTGCCAGCAGTTCAGCGACTAGCCTTTTCTTGGAGACCCAGTACTTC
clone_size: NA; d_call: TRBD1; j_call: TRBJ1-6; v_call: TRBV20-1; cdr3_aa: CSARQGGDSPLHF; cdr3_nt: TGCAGTGCTAGACAGGGGGGGGATTCACCCCTCCACTTT
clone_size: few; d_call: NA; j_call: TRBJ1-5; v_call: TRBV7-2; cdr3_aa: CASTDEGYSNQPQHF; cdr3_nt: TGTGCCAGCACCGACGAGGGGTATAGCAATCAGCCCCAGCATTTT